This T cell receptor beta chain was sequenced for a study of T cell changes during pregnancy in multiple sclerosis. Profiling relied on immunoSEQ multiplex PCR, and the TCRdb table lists in-frame clones only, not all of them. The sample records around 50,000 clones, 92% being singletons. The CDR3 covers 15 residues. The V and J ends lost 2 bases and 1 base respectively, with 11 bases between them. Germline assignment: CDR1 MNHEY and CDR2 SMNVEV (reference sequence). The source material was CD4+ T cells from peripheral blood mononuclear cells, sampled after pregnancy. The chain couples TRBV27 to TRBJ1-1; D not certain. The source is a female donor with multiple sclerosis, enrolled in a pregnancy study. The CDR3, as DNA: TGTGCCAGCAGTTTAATCGGGGAGGGGAACACTGAAGCTTTCTTT. Amino acids: CASSLIGEGNTEAFF.